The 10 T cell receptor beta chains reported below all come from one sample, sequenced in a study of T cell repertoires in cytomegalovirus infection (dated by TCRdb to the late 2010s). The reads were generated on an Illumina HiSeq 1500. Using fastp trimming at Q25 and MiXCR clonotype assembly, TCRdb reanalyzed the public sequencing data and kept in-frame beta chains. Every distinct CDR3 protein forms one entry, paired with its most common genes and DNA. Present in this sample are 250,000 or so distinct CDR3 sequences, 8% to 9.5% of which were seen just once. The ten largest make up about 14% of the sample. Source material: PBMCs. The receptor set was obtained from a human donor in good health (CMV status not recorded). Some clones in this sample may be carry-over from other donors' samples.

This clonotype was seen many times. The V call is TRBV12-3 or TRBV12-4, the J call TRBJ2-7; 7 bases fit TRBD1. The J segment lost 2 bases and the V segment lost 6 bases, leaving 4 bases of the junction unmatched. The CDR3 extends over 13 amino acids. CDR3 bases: TGTGCCAGCAGGGTACAGGGGACCTACGAGCAGTACTTC. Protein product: CASRVQGTYEQYF.

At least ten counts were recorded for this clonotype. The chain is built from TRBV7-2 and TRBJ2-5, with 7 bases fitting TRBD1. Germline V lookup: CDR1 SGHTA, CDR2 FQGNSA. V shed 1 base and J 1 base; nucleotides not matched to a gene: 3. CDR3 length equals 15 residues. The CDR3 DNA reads TGTGCCAGCAGCTTAGTACAGGGGATCCAAGAGACCCAGTACTTC. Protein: CASSLVQGIQETQYF.

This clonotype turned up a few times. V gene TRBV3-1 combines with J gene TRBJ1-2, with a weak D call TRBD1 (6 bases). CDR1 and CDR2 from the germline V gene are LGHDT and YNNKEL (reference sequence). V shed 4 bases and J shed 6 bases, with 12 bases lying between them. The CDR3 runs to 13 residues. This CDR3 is CASSLRTANGYTF. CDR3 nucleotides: TGTGCCAGCAGCCTAAGGACAGCTAATGGCTACACCTTC.

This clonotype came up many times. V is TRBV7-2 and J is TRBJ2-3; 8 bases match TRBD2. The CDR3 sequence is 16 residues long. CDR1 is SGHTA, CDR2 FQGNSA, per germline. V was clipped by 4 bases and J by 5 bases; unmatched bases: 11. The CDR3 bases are TGTGCCAGCAGCTGGAAGAGCGGGAGTAGTGGAGATACGCAGTATTTT. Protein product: CASSWKSGSSGDTQYF.

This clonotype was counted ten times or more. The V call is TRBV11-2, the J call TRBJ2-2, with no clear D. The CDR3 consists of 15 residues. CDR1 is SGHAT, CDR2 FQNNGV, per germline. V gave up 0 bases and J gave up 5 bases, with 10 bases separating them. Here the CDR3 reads CASSLDLSPTGELFF. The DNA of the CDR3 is TGTGCCAGCAGCTTAGATCTTAGTCCAACCGGGGAGCTGTTTTTT.

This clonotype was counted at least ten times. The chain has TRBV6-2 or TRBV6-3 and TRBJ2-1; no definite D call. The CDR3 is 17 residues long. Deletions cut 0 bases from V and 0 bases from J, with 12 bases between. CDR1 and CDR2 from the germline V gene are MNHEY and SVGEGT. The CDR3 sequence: CASSYSSGRLSYNEQFF. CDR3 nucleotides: TGTGCCAGCAGTTACTCATCAGGCCGACTCTCCTACAATGAGCAGTTCTTC.

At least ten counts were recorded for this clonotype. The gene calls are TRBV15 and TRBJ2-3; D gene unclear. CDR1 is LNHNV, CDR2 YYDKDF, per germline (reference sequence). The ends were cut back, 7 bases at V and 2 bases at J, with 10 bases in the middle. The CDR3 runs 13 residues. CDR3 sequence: CATKNGNTDTQYF. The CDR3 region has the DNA TGTGCCACCAAAAATGGGAACACAGATACGCAGTATTTT.

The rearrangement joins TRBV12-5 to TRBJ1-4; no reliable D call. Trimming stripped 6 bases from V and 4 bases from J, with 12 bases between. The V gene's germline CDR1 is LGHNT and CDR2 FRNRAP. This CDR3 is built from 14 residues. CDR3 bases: TGTGCTAGTGGCCCCGGGAAGGTTAATGAAAAACTGTTTTTT. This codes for CASGPGKVNEKLFF.

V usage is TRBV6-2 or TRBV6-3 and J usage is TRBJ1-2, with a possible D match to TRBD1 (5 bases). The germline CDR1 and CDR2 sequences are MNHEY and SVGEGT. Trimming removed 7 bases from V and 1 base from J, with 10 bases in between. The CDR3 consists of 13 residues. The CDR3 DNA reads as TGTGCCAGCATCTGGGGCAGTAACTATGGCTACACCTTC. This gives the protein CASIWGSNYGYTF.

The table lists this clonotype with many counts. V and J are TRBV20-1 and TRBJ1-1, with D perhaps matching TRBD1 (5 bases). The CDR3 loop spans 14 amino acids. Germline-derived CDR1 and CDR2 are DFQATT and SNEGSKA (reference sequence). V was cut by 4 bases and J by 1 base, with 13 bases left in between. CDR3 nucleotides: TGCAGTGCTAACCGACAGCCACAGAACACTGAAGCTTTCTTT. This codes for CSANRQPQNTEAFF.